The entry below gives a single TCR beta chain sequence along with its context. Its antigen remains unknown. Germline V gene lookup returns CDR1 SGHTS and CDR2 YDEGEE. This CDR3 region has 15 residues. With 5 bases clipped from V and 1 base from J, the junction kept 2 bases outside the gene matches. Clones were read by immunoSEQ multiplex PCR, and TCRdb kept only the in-frame ones, dropping some. The repertoire holds fewer than 50,000 clones, with about three quarters as singletons. Cycle 7 day 1, cycle 4 day 1, and baseline were the timepoints at which blood was sampled. These data originate in a study of OX40 agonist ivuxolimab in advanced cancers. Study-wide findings and caveats: Several nonresponders also turned out to have low normalized T-cell clonal expansion.

This sequence originates from an adult with an advanced solid tumor such as melanoma, head and neck, liver or kidney cancer. J is TRBJ2-6 and V is TRBV5-8, with 8 bases lining up with TRBD1. The sequencing used CD4+ or CD8+ T cells sorted from blood, collected in a trial of the OX40 agonist ivuxolimab. The CDR3 protein is CASRRTGSGANVLTF. CDR3 bases: TGTGCCAGCAGACGGACAGGGTCTGGGGCCAACGTCCTGACTTTC.